A few counts support the clone carrying this TCR beta chain. What it recognizes is unknown. Germline lookup yields CDR1 LGHNA and CDR2 YSLEER. Trimming took 1 base from V and 5 from J, leaving 14 bases between them. The CDR3 consists of 16 residues. This sample was taken from a study of response to subunit inactivated influenza vaccine. Study findings and constraints: T cells newly recruited by each seasonal influenza vaccination are few, the authors suggested.

MiXCR, run by TCRdb on the RT-PCR reads, gives a single entry per CDR3 protein. The table has about 650,000 distinct CDR3 sequences, approximately 15% seen once; the top ten hold more than 9%. The receptor was derived from a middle-aged man who received an inactivated influenza vaccine. The source was PBMCs from blood, collected 12 days after vaccination. The chain links TRBV4-3 to TRBJ2-2; D is undetermined. As DNA, the CDR3 is TGCGCCAGCAGCCAAGTTTATCAGATGGGGACCGGGGAGCTGTTTTTT. Its translation is CASSQVYQMGTGELFF.